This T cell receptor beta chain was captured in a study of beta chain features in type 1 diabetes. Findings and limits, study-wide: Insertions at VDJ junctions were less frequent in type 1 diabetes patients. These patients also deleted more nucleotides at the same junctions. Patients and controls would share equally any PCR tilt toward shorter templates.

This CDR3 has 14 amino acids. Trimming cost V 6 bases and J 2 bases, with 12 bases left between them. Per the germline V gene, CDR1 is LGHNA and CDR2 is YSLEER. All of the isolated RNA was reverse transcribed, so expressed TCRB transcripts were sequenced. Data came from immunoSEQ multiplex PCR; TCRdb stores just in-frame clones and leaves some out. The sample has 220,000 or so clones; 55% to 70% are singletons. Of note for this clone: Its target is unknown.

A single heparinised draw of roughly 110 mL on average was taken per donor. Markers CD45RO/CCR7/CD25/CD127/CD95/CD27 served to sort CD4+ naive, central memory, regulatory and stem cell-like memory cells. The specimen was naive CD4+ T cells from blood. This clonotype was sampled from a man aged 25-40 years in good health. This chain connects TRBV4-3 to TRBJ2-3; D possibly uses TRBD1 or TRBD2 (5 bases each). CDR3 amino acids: CASRVGVNTDTQYF. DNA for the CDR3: TGCGCCAGCAGGGTGGGGGTCAACACAGATACGCAGTATTTT.